One sample yielded the 4 T cell receptor beta chains listed below, sequenced in a study of T-cell reconstitution after alpha-beta-depleted transplantation in children. TCRbeta library construction was performed incorporating unique molecular identifiers. Using its own MiXCR run on the PCR reads, TCRdb lists one record per CDR3 protein. The sample comprises approximately 200,000 distinct CDR3 sequences, 5% to 7.5% of which are singletons, and around 4.4% rests with the top ten. Here the sequenced sample was PBMCs, taken before TCRalphabeta/CD19-depleted stem cell transplant. These receptors came from a girl in the first two years of life with combined immunodeficiency, due to receive a stem cell transplant.

This clonotype was recorded many times. The chain carries TRBV4-1 and TRBJ2-3, with unresolved D. Trimming took off 1 base at V and 3 bases at J, with 20 bases between the two ends. Germline V gives CDR1 MGHRA, CDR2 YSYEKL. The CDR3 sequence is 18 residues long. CDR3 DNA sequence: TGCGCCAGCAGCCAAGGTCCGGGCCTTGAGCTTTTGACAGATACGCAGTATTTT. Encoded protein: CASSQGPGLELLTDTQYF.

For this clonotype: A much more abundant neighbour one base away suggests this may be a read error. V and J are TRBV7-9 and TRBJ2-7; 7 bases align to TRBD1. CDR3 length: 14 amino acids. Germline V lookup: CDR1 SEHNR, CDR2 FQNEAQ (reference sequence). Here the CDR3 reads CASSSQGSAYELYF. The CDR3 region has the DNA TGTGCCAGCAGCTCACAGGGGTCCGCCTACGAGCTGTACTTC.

This clonotype came up many times. This chain uses TRBV11-3 with TRBJ2-1, with D unclear. CDR1 and CDR2 from the germline V gene are SGHNT and YENEEA. The CDR3 is 13 amino acids. Trimming cost V 4 bases and J 9 bases, with 13 bases left between them. The DNA of the CDR3 is TGTGCCAGCAGCTGGCCTCCTAGAAGTGAGCAGTTCTTC. It yields the protein CASSWPPRSEQFF.

This clonotype was detected ten times or more. This sequence joins TRBV3-1 and TRBJ1-4; the D gene is possibly TRBD1 (6 bases). The V gene's germline CDR1 is LGHDT and CDR2 YNNKEL (reference sequence). With 4 bases removed from V and 7 bases from J, the gap between germline ends came to 16 bases. This CDR3 spans 15 amino acids. The CDR3 loop reads CASSRVGGAGEKLFF. The CDR3 region has the DNA TGTGCCAGCAGCCGAGTTGGGGGCGCTGGTGAAAAACTGTTTTTT.